A selection of T cell receptor beta chains follows, all from one sample in a study of blood T cell repertoires in COVID-19. This table comes from immunoSEQ multiplex PCR, and its TCRdb copy is limited to in-frame clones, with some not included. The top ten hold around 0.9% of the sample, which has about half a million clones, nearly 90% seen once. The sample was peripheral blood. The source of these receptors is a young man with COVID-19, enrolled during active disease. The CDR3 runs from the conserved cysteine through the conserved F or W. A D gene is named only where the DNA matches it firmly. A row's size may be missing; if present it is once, few, many or a size class.

J gene	D gene	clone size	V gene	CDR3 DNA	CDR3 protein
TRBJ2-1	.	once	TRBV7-9	TGTGCCAGCAGCTCTACCTACAATGAGCAGTTCTTC	CASSSTYNEQFF
TRBJ1-1	TRBD1	.	TRBV5-1	TGCGCCAGCAGCCCGTTGATGGGAGGACAGGGGGCTGAAGCTTTCTTT	CASSPLMGGQGAEAFF
TRBJ1-5	TRBD1	few	TRBV3-1/TRBV3-2	TGTGCCAGCAGCAACACGGACAGGGAACAGCCCCAGCATTTT	CASSNTDREQPQHF
TRBJ1-5	.	.	TRBV2	TGTGCCAACTCCAGGCATAGAGATCAGCCCCAGCATTTT	CANSRHRDQPQHF
TRBJ2-1	.	.	TRBV24-1	TGTGCCACCGCGGATTCTAGAACCTCCCGCAATGAGCAGTTCTTC	CATADSRTSRNEQFF
TRBJ1-5	.	many	TRBV21-1	TGTGCCACTTATTTAGAGAGGGACAGGGAGGGGGGGCCCCAGCATTTT	CATYLERDREGGPQHF
TRBJ2-1	.	.	TRBV14	TGTGCCAGCAGCCAAGACCCTGATTCCCGGAATGAGCAGTTCTTC	CASSQDPDSRNEQFF
TRBJ1-5	TRBD1	.	TRBV6-6	TGTGCCAGCAGTTACAGGACAGGGAATAGAAATCAGCCCCAGCATTTT	CASSYRTGNRNQPQHF
TRBJ1-6	TRBD1	.	TRBV28	TGTGCCAGCAGCCATGGACAGGGGAATTCACCCCTCCACTTT	CASSHGQGNSPLHF
TRBJ2-5	TRBD2	.	TRBV2	TGTGCCAGCAATTCAAAACTAGCGCAAGAGACCCAGTACTTC	CASNSKLAQETQYF
TRBJ1-3	.	.	TRBV7-9	TGTGCCAGCAGCTTGGTACAGGCACTCGGAAACACCATATATTTT	CASSLVQALGNTIYF
TRBJ1-3	TRBD1	.	TRBV6-5	TGTGCCAGCAGTTACTCAGGCGACAGGGCCCGAAACACCATATATTTT	CASSYSGDRARNTIYF
TRBJ1-4	TRBD1	.	TRBV9	TGTGCCAGCAGCGGGGGGGACAGGATTAATGAAAAACTGTTTTTT	CASSGGDRINEKLFF
TRBJ1-6	TRBD1	.	TRBV4-1	TGCGCCAGCAGCCAATCCAGGACAGGAGCTACCTATTCACCCCTCCACTTT	CASSQSRTGATYSPLHF
TRBJ2-5	.	.	TRBV2	TGTGCCAGCAGTTCGTATTCGGAGACCCAGTACTTC	CASSSYSETQYF
TRBJ2-7	.	.	TRBV27	TGTGCCAGCAGTCTCGGGACTCCCTACGAGCAGTACTTC	CASSLGTPYEQYF
TRBJ2-6	TRBD1	.	TRBV5-8	TGTGCCAGCAGCTTAGGGACAGGGGGCCTCCCTGGGGCCAACGTCCTGACTTTC	CASSLGTGGLPGANVLTF
TRBJ1-1	TRBD1	.	TRBV2	TGTGCCAGCAGTGGGACAGGGAGCACTGAAGCTTTCTTT	CASSGTGSTEAFF
TRBJ2-7	.	few	TRBV19	TGTGCCAGTAGTATAGATTCGAACAGACGCTACGAGCAGTACTTC	CASSIDSNRRYEQYF
TRBJ2-1	TRBD1	.	TRBV6-5	TGTGCCAGCAGTTACCAGGGGGTCCACAATGAGCAGTTCTTC	CASSYQGVHNEQFF
TRBJ1-2	TRBD1	.	TRBV7-3	TGTGCCAGCAGCCCGGGGGACAGGACCTACTATGGCTACACCTTC	CASSPGDRTYYGYTF
TRBJ2-3	.	.	TRBV6-4	TGTGCCAGCAGCCGGGAGCGATTCACAGATACGCAGTATTTT	CASSRERFTDTQYF
TRBJ2-1	TRBD2	.	TRBV5-1	TGCGCCAGCAGCTGGACTAGCGGGGGGGCCTACAATGAGCAGTTCTTC	CASSWTSGGAYNEQFF
TRBJ2-1	TRBD1	.	TRBV2	TGTGCCAGCAGTGAAAATGGACAGGGGAGCGATGAGCAGTTCTTC	CASSENGQGSDEQFF
TRBJ2-2	TRBD1	.	TRBV2	TGTGCCAGCAGCAGAGGACAGGACAACCGGGAGCTGTTTTTT	CASSRGQDNRELFF
TRBJ2-3	TRBD2	.	TRBV10-1	TGCGCCAGCAGTGATAGCGGGAGAGCAGATACGCAGTATTTT	CASSDSGRADTQYF
TRBJ1-1	TRBD1	once	TRBV18	TGTGCCAGCTCACCACCGGGACAGTACCTTCGGGCTTTCTTT	CASSPPGQYLRAFF
TRBJ2-3	TRBD2	.	TRBV7-8	TGTGCCAGCAGCCCGGGGAGGGCTTCAGATACGCAGTATTTT	CASSPGRASDTQYF
TRBJ2-6	.	.	TRBV2	TGTGCCAGCAGTGGAGCGGGACAAAGCTCTGGGGCCAACGTCCTGACTTTC	CASSGAGQSSGANVLTF
TRBJ1-2	.	.	TRBV5-4	TGTGCCAGCTCGACAGTAAACTATGGCTACACCTTC	CASSTVNYGYTF
TRBJ2-7	TRBD1	.	TRBV25-1	TGTGCCAGTTGCTCCGGGACAGGCTCCTACGAGCAGTACTTC	CASCSGTGSYEQYF
TRBJ1-4	.	.	TRBV2	TGTGCCAGCCGGCGCGGGGGGGAAAAACTGTTTTTT	CASRRGGEKLFF
TRBJ1-2	.	.	TRBV6-1	TGTGCCAGCAGTGAAAACAGCGGGAGGGCGTTAACTTCGAACTATGGCTACACCTTC	CASSENSGRALTSNYGYTF
TRBJ2-1	TRBD2	.	TRBV11-2	TGTGCCAGCAGCTTCTCAGCGGGGGCCTACAATGAGCAGTTCTTC	CASSFSAGAYNEQFF
TRBJ2-7	.	.	TRBV24-1	TGTGCCACCAGTGACAACGCGGGGACTGCTGTCTACGGACAGTACTTC	CATSDNAGTAVYGQYF
TRBJ2-7	.	.	TRBV18	TGTGCCAGCTCACCCCCTAGCCGTCCCTACGAGCAGTACTTC	CASSPPSRPYEQYF
TRBJ2-5	TRBD1	.	TRBV5-1	TGCGCCAGCAACCAGGGGGCCAAGGAGACCCAGTACTTC	CASNQGAKETQYF
TRBJ1-5	.	.	TRBV7-8	TGTGCCAGCAGCTTTATTGGCCTTCAGCCCCAGCATTTT	CASSFIGLQPQHF
TRBJ2-2	.	once	TRBV18	TGTGCCAGCTCACCACATTGGGGACATAACACCGGGGAGCTGTTTTTT	CASSPHWGHNTGELFF
TRBJ1-1	.	.	TRBV7-9	TGTGCCAGCAGCCCTCCGGCCCTGGGGGCCGGGACTGAAGCTTTCTTT	CASSPPALGAGTEAFF
TRBJ2-4	.	.	TRBV9	TGTGCCAGCAGCGTAGCAGAATTCGAAAACATTCAGTACTTC	CASSVAEFENIQYF
TRBJ2-1	TRBD1	.	TRBV18	TGTGCCAGCTCACTAGTCGCGACAGGGAACGGTGAGCAGTTCTTC	CASSLVATGNGEQFF
TRBJ2-1	.	.	TRBV7-8	TGTGCCAGCAGTCGGGGGAGCTCCTACAATGAGCAGTTCTTC	CASSRGSSYNEQFF
TRBJ2-7	.	.	TRBV15	TGTGCCACCAGCAGTTGGAGCAGGGAGGAAGACGAGCAGTACTTC	CATSSWSREEDEQYF
TRBJ1-1	.	.	TRBV9	TGTGCCAGCAGCGTGCAACCCCAGGGGACTGAAGCTTTCTTT	CASSVQPQGTEAFF
TRBJ2-7	.	.	TRBV30	TGTGCCTGGGGACGGGGGGCGGGGACCCACGAGCAGTACTTC	CAWGRGAGTHEQYF
TRBJ2-5	TRBD2	once	TRBV5-5	TGTGCCAGCAGCCTGGGTGGGACTACCCAAGAGACCCAGTACTTC	CASSLGGTTQETQYF
TRBJ1-1	.	few	TRBV4-1	TGCGCCAGCAGCCATATAAGGGGAAGGGACACTGAAGCTTTCTTT	CASSHIRGRDTEAFF
TRBJ1-4	TRBD1	.	TRBV18	TGTGCCAGCTCAGCGGACAGGACTAATGAAAAACTGTTTTTT	CASSADRTNEKLFF
TRBJ2-2	TRBD2	.	TRBV13	TGTGCCAGCAGCTTACGCGGGAGAGGCGCCGGGGAGCTGTTTTTT	CASSLRGRGAGELFF
TRBJ2-5	.	.	TRBV30	TGTGCCTGGAGTCGGACAGAACAAGAGACCCAGTACTTC	CAWSRTEQETQYF
TRBJ2-7	.	.	TRBV5-4	TGTGCCAGCAGCGCGGGCGGACCCTCCTACGAGCAGTACTTC	CASSAGGPSYEQYF
TRBJ1-1	.	few	TRBV9	TGTGCCAGCAGTACGACGGGTGGGAACACTGAAGCTTTCTTT	CASSTTGGNTEAFF